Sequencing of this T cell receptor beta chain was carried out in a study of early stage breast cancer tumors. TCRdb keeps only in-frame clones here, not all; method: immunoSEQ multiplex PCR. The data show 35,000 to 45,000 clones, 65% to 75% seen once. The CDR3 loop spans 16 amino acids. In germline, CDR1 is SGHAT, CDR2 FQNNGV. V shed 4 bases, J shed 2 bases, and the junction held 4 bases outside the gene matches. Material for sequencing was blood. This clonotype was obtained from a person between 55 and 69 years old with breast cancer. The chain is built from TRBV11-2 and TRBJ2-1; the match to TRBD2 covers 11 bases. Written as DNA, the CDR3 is TGTGCCAGCAGCTCTAGCGGGGGGCTACCCTACAATGAGCAGTTCTTC. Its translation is CASSSSGGLPYNEQFF.